The sequence of this TCR beta chain was determined in a study of shared clonotypes between healthy human individuals. The overall study: Per-donor plates numbered three CD4 naive, three CD4 memory, two CD8 naive and one CD8 memory. Study-wide findings and caveats: A generally larger estimated richness was seen in naive subsets than in memory subsets. Read depth was anticipated to influence clonotype sharing among donors.

The germline V and J ends were trimmed by 3 bases and 2 bases, with 4 bases remaining between them. This CDR3 is 13 amino acids long. Germline lookup yields CDR1 MDHEN and CDR2 SYDVKM. The table came from immunoSEQ multiplex PCR; TCRdb's copy has only in-frame clones and leaves some out. Of approximately 1.4 million clones listed, approximately 98% are singletons. Concerning this clone itself: Its antigen remains unidentified.

The chain is built from TRBV28 and TRBJ2-2; unclear D gene. What was sequenced was naive CD4+ T cells sorted from blood. Subset in this sample: CD45RA+ positively selected. This TCR was sampled from a man aged 30-40 years in good health. The CDR3, as DNA: TGTGCCAGCAGTTTCTCAAACACCGGGGAGCTGTTTTTT. This gives the protein CASSFSNTGELFF. Drawing the rest from reference TRBV28 and TRBJ2-2, the complete variable domain is DVKVTQSSRYLVKRTGEKVFLECVQDMDHENMFWYRQDPGLGLRLIYFSYDVKMKEKGDIPEGYSVSREKKERFSLILESASTNQTSMYLCASSFSNTGELFFGEGSRLTVL.